This record concerns one T cell receptor (beta chain) sequence. The antigen remains undetermined. Assay: immunoSEQ multiplex PCR; the TCRdb copy retains only in-frame clones and omits some. The repertoire holds around 22,000 clones, with 86% as singletons. Trimming removed 4 bases at V and 6 bases at J, with 18 bases between. The CDR3 length is 15 residues. Germline V gene lookup returns CDR1 SNHLY and CDR2 FYNNEI. The data were taken from a study of T cells after posttransplantation cyclophosphamide. Study outcomes and limitations: TRB overlap between skin or GI tissue T cells and blood was limited.

Treatment was busulfan-fludarabine conditioning, a marrow graft, and cyclophosphamide on days +3 and +4. Here the sequenced sample was PBMCs, taken after allogeneic stem cell transplant with posttransplant cyclophosphamide. This sequence joins TRBV2 and TRBJ1-2; tentative D call: TRBD1 (6 bases). The clonotype comes from a female patient between 25 and 45 years old who received an allogeneic stem cell transplant from an unrelated donor, was CMV-positive, and had no GVHD. Some T cells may have come from the graft donor. For the CDR3, the DNA is TGTGCCAGCAGTGGCAGACAGGCTACAATAAATGGCTACACCTTC. Its protein is CASSGRQATINGYTF.